The 28 T cell receptor beta chains in this list originate from one sample, sequenced in a study of blood T cell repertoires in COVID-19. Sequencing used immunoSEQ multiplex PCR; TCRdb keeps in-frame clones, though not all of them. The sample yields approximately 170,000 clones, around 85% seen once. The sample was peripheral blood. These receptors were obtained from a man of 80 years or more with COVID-19, enrolled during active disease.

The chain joins TRBV28 to TRBJ2-7; the D gene is possibly TRBD1 (6 bases). Germline CDR1 and CDR2: MDHEN and SYDVKM. The CDR3 loop spans 13 amino acids. Trimming shortened V by 7 bases and J by 2 bases, and 12 bases separated the two germline ends. The CDR3 DNA is TGTGCCAGCAACTCCGGGACACCCTACGAGCAGTACTTC. It translates to CASNSGTPYEQYF.

This clone appeared a few times. The chain uses TRBV2 and TRBJ1-4; 9 bases are shared with TRBD1. CDR3 size: 13 residues. V trimming: 8 bases; J trimming: 8 bases; junction bases outside the gene matches: 6. Germline V gene lookup returns CDR1 SNHLY and CDR2 FYNNEI. CDR3 loop: CASVGTGQEKLFF. The CDR3 region has the DNA TGTGCCAGCGTCGGGACAGGGCAAGAAAAACTGTTTTTT.

V and J are TRBV10-3 and TRBJ1-5; D gene unclear. V was cut by 3 bases and J by 3 bases, with 3 bases left in between. The germline CDR1 and CDR2 sequences are ENHRY and SYGVKD. This CDR3 is 12 amino acids long. CDR3 residues: CAISDLNQPQHF. In DNA form, the CDR3 reads TGTGCCATCAGTGACCTCAATCAGCCCCAGCATTTT.

Only a few counts were recorded for this clone. V and J are TRBV2 and TRBJ1-2, with D possibly being TRBD1 (5 bases). Germline lookup yields CDR1 SNHLY and CDR2 FYNNEI. Trimming took off 7 bases at V and 2 bases at J, with 11 bases between the two ends. The CDR3 runs to 13 residues. The CDR3 nucleotides read TGTGCCAGCAATCGGGACTTAAACTATGGCTACACCTTC. Translated, it gives CASNRDLNYGYTF.

CDR3 residues: CASSLGGGLAGTDTQYF. CDR3 nucleotide sequence: TGTGCCAGCAGCTTGGGAGGAGGGCTAGCGGGCACAGATACGCAGTATTTT. The chain is built from TRBV5-4 and TRBJ2-3, with 7 nucleotides matching TRBD2. CDR1 is SGHNT and CDR2 is YYREEE in the germline V gene (reference sequence). V shed 0 bases and J 1 base; nucleotides not matched to a gene: 8. CDR3 size: 17 residues.

This clone showed up just a few times. The genes are TRBV27 and TRBJ1-2; TRBD1 matches at 7 bases. The CDR3 totals 15 residues. The germline V gene encodes CDR1 MNHEY and CDR2 SMNVEV (reference sequence). Trimming cost V 6 bases and J 8 bases; bases outside gene matches: 15. CDR3 bases: TGTGCCAGCAGATCCCGGGACAGAGGAAGGGAGGGCTACACCTTC. Its translation: CASRSRDRGREGYTF.

The J gene is TRBJ1-4, the V gene TRBV4-3, with D perhaps TRBD1 (6 bases). The CDR3 consists of 15 residues. Germline V CDR1 and CDR2: LGHNA, YSLEER. V lost 1 base and J 8 bases, leaving 14 bases between the germline ends. CDR3 protein: CASSQAGGLGEKLFF. Written as DNA, the CDR3 is TGCGCCAGCAGCCAAGCGGGGGGGCTAGGGGAAAAACTGTTTTTT.

V and J are TRBV19 and TRBJ1-2; 7 positions agree with TRBD1. From germline, CDR1 is LNHDA and CDR2 SQIVND (reference sequence). The CDR3 has 14 residues. The V and J ends lost 5 bases and 0 bases, in that order; junction bases with no gene match: 3. CDR3 in DNA: TGTGCCAGTAGTCCCGGACAGGCTAACTATGGCTACACCTTC. This codes for CASSPGQANYGYTF.

J is TRBJ2-3 and V is TRBV4-2, with D unclear. The CDR3 contains 13 residues. V was clipped by 3 bases and J by 0 bases, with 4 bases between them. Germline V gives CDR1 LGHNA, CDR2 YNFKEQ. CDR3 sequence reads: CASSHPSTDTQYF. CDR3 nucleotide sequence: TGTGCCAGCAGCCACCCTAGCACAGATACGCAGTATTTT.

The chain joins TRBV20-1 to TRBJ2-7; no reliable D call. CDR1 and CDR2 (germline): DFQATT, SNEGSKA (reference sequence). This CDR3 has 10 residues. Trimming took 3 bases from V and 6 from J, leaving 6 bases between them. The CDR3 DNA follows: TGCAGTGCTAGGATCGGCGAGCAGTACTTC. It is translated as CSARIGEQYF.

The gene calls are TRBV5-4 and TRBJ1-4; the D gene is possibly TRBD1 (5 bases). The CDR3 contains 16 residues. The V and J ends lost 3 bases and 4 bases respectively, with 16 bases between them. Germline loops: CDR1 SGHNT, CDR2 YYREEE (reference sequence). CDR3 sequence (DNA): TGTGCCAGCAGCTCAGGGTCCGCTACCTTTAATGAAAAACTGTTTTTT. Protein: CASSSGSATFNEKLFF.

This clone has just a few counts. This chain uses TRBV28 with TRBJ1-4; D call uncertain. The CDR3 has 16 amino acids. V gave up 5 bases and J gave up 8 bases, with 21 bases separating them. Germline V lookup: CDR1 MDHEN, CDR2 SYDVKM. CDR3 protein: CASSPWRADVSEKLFF. The CDR3 DNA sequence: TGTGCCAGCAGTCCTTGGCGGGCCGACGTCAGCGAAAAACTGTTTTTT.

The chain employs TRBV18 and TRBJ1-2; the match to TRBD1 covers 10 bases. CDR3 size: 18 residues. With 3 bases clipped from V and 4 bases from J, the junction kept 14 bases outside the gene matches. Germline V lookup: CDR1 KGHSH, CDR2 LQKENI. Here the CDR3 DNA reads TGTGCCAGCTCACCCCCGGGACAGGGGCCCTACGGAGTCTATGGCTACACCTTC. Translated, it gives CASSPPGQGPYGVYGYTF.

The rearrangement links TRBV25-1 to TRBJ2-2, with 9 bases fitting TRBD1. Trimming cost V 6 bases and J 6 bases; bases outside gene matches: 11. The length of the CDR3 is 16 residues. Germline lookup yields CDR1 MGHDK and CDR2 SYGVNS. This chain's CDR3 is CASRTGGNSRAGELFF. CDR3 DNA sequence: TGTGCCAGCAGGACAGGGGGGAATAGCAGGGCCGGGGAGCTGTTTTTT.

This chain links TRBV28 with TRBJ1-2, with TRBD1 as a possible D gene (5 bases). The V and J ends lost 3 bases and 5 bases respectively, with 10 bases between them. This CDR3 contains 13 residues. The germline V gene encodes CDR1 MDHEN and CDR2 SYDVKM. The CDR3 sequence is CASSFGQGYGYTF. The DNA for the CDR3 is TGTGCCAGCAGTTTTGGTCAGGGATATGGCTACACCTTC.

The chain couples TRBV7-8 to TRBJ1-5, with a possible D match to TRBD1 (6 bases). The V gene lost 5 bases and the J gene lost 2 bases, with 10 bases spanning the gap. The CDR3 sequence is 14 residues long. Germline CDR1 reads SGHVS; CDR2 reads FQNEAQ. This chain's CDR3 is CASSPRQGNQPQHF. Written as DNA, the CDR3 is TGTGCCAGCAGCCCACGACAGGGCAATCAGCCCCAGCATTTT. The complete variable domain, with remaining parts taken from reference TRBV7-8 and TRBJ1-5, reads GAGVSQSPRYKVAKRGQDVALRCDPISGHVSLFWYQQALGQGPEFLTYFQNEAQLDKSGLPSDRFFAERPEGSVSTLKIQRTQQEDSAVYLCASSPRQGNQPQHFGDGTRLSIL.

This clone was observed once. The sample has other DNA sequences that encode this CDR3 too. V gene TRBV12-3 or TRBV12-4 combines with J gene TRBJ1-2; D remains unclear. This CDR3 has 13 amino acids. V was shortened by 4 bases and J by 0 bases, with 6 bases between the two germline ends. The CDR3 nucleotides are TGTGCCAGCAGTTCTGCAGCTAACTATGGCTACACCTTC. It is translated as CASSSAANYGYTF.

The CDR3 DNA is TGTGCCAGTAGTAGGAGACAGATCAATCAGCCCCAGCATTTT. This gives the protein CASSRRQINQPQHF. The rearrangement joins TRBV19 to TRBJ1-5; possible D gene TRBD1, 5 bases. CDR3 length: 14 amino acids. V lost 4 bases to trimming and J lost 3 bases, with 10 bases between them. Per the germline V gene, CDR1 is LNHDA and CDR2 is SQIVND (reference sequence).

V and J are TRBV7-3 and TRBJ2-7, with 7 bases identical to TRBD1. V was clipped by 5 bases and J by 3 bases; unmatched bases: 13. Germline V gene sequence: CDR1 SGHTA, CDR2 FQGTGA. This CDR3 contains 16 residues. CDR3 sequence: CASSDQAGTDFYEQYF. The DNA for the CDR3 is TGTGCCAGCAGCGACCAGGCCGGGACAGATTTCTACGAGCAGTACTTC.

This CDR3 is CASSPDRSAGTDTQYF. The CDR3 DNA reads TGTGCCAGCAGCCCCGATCGTAGCGCGGGCACAGATACGCAGTATTTT. The chain links TRBV7-3 to TRBJ2-3; possible D gene TRBD2, 5 bases. The CDR3 runs to 16 residues. The germline V gene encodes CDR1 SGHTA and CDR2 FQGTGA. Trimming removed 5 bases at V and 1 base at J, with 16 bases between.

A word on this clone: In the same sample, other DNA sequences code for this CDR3. This chain connects TRBV5-4 to TRBJ1-2, with D possibly matching TRBD1 (5 bases). Trimming stripped 2 bases from V and 8 bases from J, with 13 bases between. The germline V gene has CDR1 SGHNT and CDR2 YYREEE (reference sequence). This CDR3 is 13 amino acids long. In DNA form, the CDR3 reads TGTGCCAGCAGCTTAAGGGGCGAAGGGGGCTACACCTTC. Translation gives CASSLRGEGGYTF.

The chain joins TRBV5-4 to TRBJ1-2; D remains unclear. Trimming stripped 6 bases from V and 0 bases from J, with 9 bases between. The germline V gene has CDR1 SGHNT and CDR2 YYREEE (reference sequence). The CDR3 runs to 13 residues. The CDR3 spells CASTLGANYGYTF. DNA of the CDR3: TGTGCCAGCACCCTCGGGGCTAACTATGGCTACACCTTC.

The V call is TRBV5-4, the J call TRBJ2-2; D gene ambiguous. V was cut by 5 bases and J by 0 bases, with 8 bases left in between. In germline, CDR1 is SGHNT, CDR2 YYREEE (reference sequence). This CDR3 has 14 amino acids. CDR3 sequence reads: CASRSGPNTGELFF. As DNA, the CDR3 is TGTGCCAGCAGGTCTGGGCCGAACACCGGGGAGCTGTTTTTT.

The chain employs TRBV19 and TRBJ2-3; 9 bases map to TRBD2. Germline assignment: CDR1 LNHDA and CDR2 SQIVND (reference sequence). V shed 6 bases and J 2 bases; nucleotides not matched to a gene: 3. The CDR3 totals 14 residues. The CDR3 DNA reads TGTGCCAGTAGAGCTAGCGGGGCCACAGATACGCAGTATTTT. Translated, it gives CASRASGATDTQYF.

J is TRBJ2-2 and V is TRBV4-2, with 8 bases fitting TRBD2. CDR1 LGHNA and CDR2 YNFKEQ come from the germline V gene. With 4 bases clipped from V and 8 bases from J, the junction kept 3 bases outside the gene matches. This CDR3 is 13 amino acids long. The chain's CDR3 is CASSPGGAGELFF. The CDR3 DNA follows: TGTGCCAGCAGCCCGGGGGGGGCGGGGGAGCTGTTTTTT.

The chain is built from TRBV7-2 and TRBJ2-7; 9 bases map to TRBD1. After removal of 5 bases from V and 4 bases from J, the junction contained 9 bases not matched to a gene. The CDR3 is 15 residues long. In germline, CDR1 is SGHTA, CDR2 FQGNSA. CDR3 bases: TGTGCCAGCAGCCGGGACGGGACAGGGTATTACGAGCAGTACTTC. Translation gives CASSRDGTGYYEQYF.

This clone was detected only once. The V call is TRBV5-4, the J call TRBJ1-6; D unclear. Trimming took 0 bases from V and 8 from J, leaving 6 bases between them. This CDR3 has 13 amino acids. Germline V gene data show CDR1 as SGHNT and CDR2 as YYREEE (reference sequence). CDR3 coding DNA: TGTGCCAGCAGCTTGGACGAGGATTCACCCCTCCACTTT. As protein: CASSLDEDSPLHF.

The V call is TRBV13, the J call TRBJ2-7; 9 bases fit TRBD1. J lost 3 bases, V lost 6 bases, and 15 bases had no gene match. The CDR3 loop spans 17 amino acids. The germline gives CDR1 PRHDT, CDR2 FYEKMQ (reference sequence). CDR3 region: CASSRMGGDRDVYEQYF. For the CDR3, the DNA is TGTGCCAGCAGTCGAATGGGTGGGGACAGGGATGTCTACGAGCAGTACTTC.